This T cell receptor (beta chain) was retrieved from a study of cytomegalovirus exposure and HLA in healthy donors. Study-wide results and limits: Several top significant clusters appeared, in a later analysis, to be linked to common viral pathogens.

The primer mix had 60 Vbeta and 13 Jbeta primers. Generated by immunoSEQ multiplex PCR, the TCRdb table keeps only in-frame clones and is missing some. The record lists over 200,000 clones, of which the ten most abundant hold approximately 0.98%. Trimming removed 4 bases at V and 0 bases at J, with 16 bases between. The CDR3 covers 16 residues. CDR1 KGHSH and CDR2 LQKENI come from the germline V gene. Worth noting for this clone: Its target is unknown.

The source is a woman aged 30 to 39 in good health and CMV-seropositive. The genes are TRBV18 and TRBJ2-7; D gene ambiguous. Sequencing used PBMCs. The CDR3 region is CASSRTEGESSYEQYF. The CDR3 nucleotides are TGTGCCAGCTCACGCACCGAAGGAGAAAGCTCCTACGAGCAGTACTTC.